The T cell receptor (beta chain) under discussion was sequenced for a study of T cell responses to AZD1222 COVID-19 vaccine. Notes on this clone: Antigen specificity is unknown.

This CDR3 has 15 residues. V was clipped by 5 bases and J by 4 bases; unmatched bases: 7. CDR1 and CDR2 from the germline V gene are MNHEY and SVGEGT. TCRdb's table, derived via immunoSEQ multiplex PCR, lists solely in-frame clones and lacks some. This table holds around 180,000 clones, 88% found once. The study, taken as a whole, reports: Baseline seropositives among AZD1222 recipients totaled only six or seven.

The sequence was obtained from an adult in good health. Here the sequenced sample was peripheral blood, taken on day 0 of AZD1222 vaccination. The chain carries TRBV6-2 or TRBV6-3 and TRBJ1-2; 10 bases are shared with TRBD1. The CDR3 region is CASSISTGGFYGYTF. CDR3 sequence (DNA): TGTGCCAGCAGTATATCGACAGGGGGCTTCTATGGCTACACCTTC.